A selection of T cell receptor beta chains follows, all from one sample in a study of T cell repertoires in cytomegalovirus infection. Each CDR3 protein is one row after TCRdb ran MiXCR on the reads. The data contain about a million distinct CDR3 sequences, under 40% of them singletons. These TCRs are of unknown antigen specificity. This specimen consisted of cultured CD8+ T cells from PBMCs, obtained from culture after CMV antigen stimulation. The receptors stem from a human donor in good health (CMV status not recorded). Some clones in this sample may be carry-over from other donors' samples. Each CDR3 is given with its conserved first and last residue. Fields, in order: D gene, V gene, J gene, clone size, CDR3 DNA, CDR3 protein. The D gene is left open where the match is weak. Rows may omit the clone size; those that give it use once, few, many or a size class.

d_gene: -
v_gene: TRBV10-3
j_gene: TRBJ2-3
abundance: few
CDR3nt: TGTGCCATCGGGGACGGGGTCGGGGAAGATACGCAGTATTTT
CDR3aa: CAIGDGVGEDTQYF

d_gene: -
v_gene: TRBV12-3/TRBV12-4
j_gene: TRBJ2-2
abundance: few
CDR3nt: TGTGCCAGCACCTTAAGTCCCACCGGGGAGCTGTTTTTT
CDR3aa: CASTLSPTGELFF

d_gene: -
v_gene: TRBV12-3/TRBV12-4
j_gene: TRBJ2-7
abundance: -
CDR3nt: TGTGCCAGCAGTTTATCCAGGCCCTCCTACGAGCAGTACTTC
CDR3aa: CASSLSRPSYEQYF

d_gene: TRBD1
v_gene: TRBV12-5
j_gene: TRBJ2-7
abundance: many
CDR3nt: TGTGCTAGTGGTTTCTACCGGGACAGGGGGGACTACGAGCAGTACTTC
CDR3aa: CASGFYRDRGDYEQYF

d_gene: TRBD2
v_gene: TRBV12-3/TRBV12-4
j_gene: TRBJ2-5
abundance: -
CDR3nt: TGTGCCAGCAGTTGGCGCGGGGGGTCTGGGAGTGGGACCCAGTACTTC
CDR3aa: CASSWRGGSGSGTQYF

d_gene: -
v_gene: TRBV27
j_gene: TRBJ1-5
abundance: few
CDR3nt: TGTGCCTCAGGACTTTTGAGTAGCAATCAGCCCCAGCATTTT
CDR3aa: CASGLLSSNQPQHF

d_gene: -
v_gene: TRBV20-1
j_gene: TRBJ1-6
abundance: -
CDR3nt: TGCAGTGCTAGGGAGGAAGACAGATTCTATAATTCACCCCTCCACTTT
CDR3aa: CSAREEDRFYNSPLHF

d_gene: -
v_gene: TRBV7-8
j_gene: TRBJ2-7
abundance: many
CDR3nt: TGTGCCAGCAGTTTAGCCGGGTTCACCTACGAGCAGTACTTC
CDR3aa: CASSLAGFTYEQYF

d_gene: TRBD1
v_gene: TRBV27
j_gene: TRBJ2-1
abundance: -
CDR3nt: TGTGCCAGCAGTTTCACCTCCAGGGGGCCGGATAATGAGCAGTTCTTC
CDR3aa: CASSFTSRGPDNEQFF

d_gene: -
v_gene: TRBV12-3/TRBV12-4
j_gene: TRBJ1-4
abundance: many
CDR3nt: TGTGCCAGCAGTTTAAGGAGGGTCTGGGATGAAAAACTGTTTTTT
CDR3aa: CASSLRRVWDEKLFF

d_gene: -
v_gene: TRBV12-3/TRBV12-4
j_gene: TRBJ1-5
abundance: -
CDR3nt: TGTGCCAGCAGTGATTACCGGGACAAATTCCAGCATTTT
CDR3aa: CASSDYRDKFQHF

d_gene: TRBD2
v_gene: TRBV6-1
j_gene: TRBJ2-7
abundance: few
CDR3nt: TGTGCCAGCGCAGCGGGGGGGAATTACGAGCAGTACTTC
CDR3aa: CASAAGGNYEQYF

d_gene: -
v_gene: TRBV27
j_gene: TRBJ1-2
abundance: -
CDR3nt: TGTGCCAGCACCCCCCGGAGGGGCGACTATGGCTACACCTTC
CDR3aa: CASTPRRGDYGYTF

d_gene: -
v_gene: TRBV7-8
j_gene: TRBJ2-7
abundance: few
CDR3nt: TGTGCCAGCAGAGAAGACGGCGAGCAGTACTTC
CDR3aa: CASREDGEQYF

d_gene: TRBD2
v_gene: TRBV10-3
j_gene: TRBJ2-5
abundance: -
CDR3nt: TGTGCCATCAGTGAGGAGGTAGCGGGGGGACTCCAAGAGACCCAGTACTTC
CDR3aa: CAISEEVAGGLQETQYF

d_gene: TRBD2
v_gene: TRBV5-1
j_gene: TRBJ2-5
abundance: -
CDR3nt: TGCGCCAGCAGCTTGCACCCCGGACTAGCGGAGACATATCAAGAGACCCAGTACTTC
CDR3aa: CASSLHPGLAETYQETQYF

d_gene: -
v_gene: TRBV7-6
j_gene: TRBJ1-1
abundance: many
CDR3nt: TGTGCCAGCAGCTTTGAGGGGATCGGGACTGAAGCTTTCTTT
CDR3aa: CASSFEGIGTEAFF

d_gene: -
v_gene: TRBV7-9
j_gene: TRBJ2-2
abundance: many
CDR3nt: TGTGCCAGCAGCTTATTTTCCGTGAACACCGGGGAGCTGTTTTTT
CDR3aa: CASSLFSVNTGELFF

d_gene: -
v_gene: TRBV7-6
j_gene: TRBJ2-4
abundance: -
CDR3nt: TGTGCCAGCAGCTTAGTCCGGGGCAAGTATTTAGCCAAAAACATTCAGTACTTC
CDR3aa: CASSLVRGKYLAKNIQYF

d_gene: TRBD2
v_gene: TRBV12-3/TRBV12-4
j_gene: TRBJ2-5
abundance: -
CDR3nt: TGTGCCAGCAGTTTCTGGCGGGGGGCAGAGACCCAGTACTTC
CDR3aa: CASSFWRGAETQYF

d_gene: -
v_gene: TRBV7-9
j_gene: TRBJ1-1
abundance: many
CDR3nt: TGTGCCAGCAGCTTAGCCCGAGTAGCCACTGAAGCTTTCTTT
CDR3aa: CASSLARVATEAFF

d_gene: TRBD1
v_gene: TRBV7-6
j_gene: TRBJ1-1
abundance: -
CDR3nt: TGTGCCAGCAGTTATACAGGGGATGAAGCTTTCTTT
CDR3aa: CASSYTGDEAFF

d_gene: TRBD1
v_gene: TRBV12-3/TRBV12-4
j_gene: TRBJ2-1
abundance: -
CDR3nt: TGTGCCAGCACCCCCGAGGCACAGGGGGCTTATGAGCAGTTCTTC
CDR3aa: CASTPEAQGAYEQFF

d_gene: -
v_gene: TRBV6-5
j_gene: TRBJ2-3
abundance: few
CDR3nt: TGTGCCAGCAGTTACAGGGGAGAAGACACAGATACGCAGTATTTT
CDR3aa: CASSYRGEDTDTQYF

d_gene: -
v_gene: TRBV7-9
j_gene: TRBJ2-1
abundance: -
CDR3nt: TGTGCCAGCAGCTGGGGCCTCTTTAATGACAATGAGCAGTTCTTC
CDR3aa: CASSWGLFNDNEQFF

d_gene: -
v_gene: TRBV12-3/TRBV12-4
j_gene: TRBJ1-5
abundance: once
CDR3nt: TGTGCCAACAGTTCTTACTTTAGCAATCAGCCCCAGCATTTT
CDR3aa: CANSSYFSNQPQHF

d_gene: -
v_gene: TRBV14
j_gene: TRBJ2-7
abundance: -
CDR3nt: TGTGCCAGCAGCTACCCCCCGGGCACTCATCCTGCCGAGCAGTACTTC
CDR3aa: CASSYPPGTHPAEQYF

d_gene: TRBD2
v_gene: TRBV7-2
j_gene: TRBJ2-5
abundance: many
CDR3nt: TGTGCCAGCAGCTTGACTAGCGGGGGGCCGGAGACCCAGTACTTC
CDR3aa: CASSLTSGGPETQYF

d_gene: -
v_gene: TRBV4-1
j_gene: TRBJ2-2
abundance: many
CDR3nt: TGCGCCAGCAGCCCGACAGCGAACACCGGGGAGCTGTTTTTT
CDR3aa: CASSPTANTGELFF

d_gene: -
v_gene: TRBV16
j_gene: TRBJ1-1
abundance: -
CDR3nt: TGTGCCAGCAGCCAATCGAGGCACCTTTCGCATGAAGCTTTCTTT
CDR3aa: CASSQSRHLSHEAFF

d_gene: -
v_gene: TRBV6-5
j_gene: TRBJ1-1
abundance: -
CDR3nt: TGTGCCAGCAGTTTCCGGGTCCTTGGAGATGAAGCTTTCTTT
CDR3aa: CASSFRVLGDEAFF

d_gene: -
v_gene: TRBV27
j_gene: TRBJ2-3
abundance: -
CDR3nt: TGTGCCAGCAGTTTCGAGGGGGGGGGAATCAGGACGCAGTATTTT
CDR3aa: CASSFEGGGIRTQYF

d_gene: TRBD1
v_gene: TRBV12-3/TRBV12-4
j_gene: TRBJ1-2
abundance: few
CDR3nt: TGTGCCAGCAAATTCGAAACCGGGACAGGGAATAACTATGGCTACACCTTC
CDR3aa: CASKFETGTGNNYGYTF

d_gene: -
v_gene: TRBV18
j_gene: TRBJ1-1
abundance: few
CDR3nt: TGTGCCAGCTCACCTATCTTTCCAGGGTCCAAGTCCGAAGCTTTCTTT
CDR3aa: CASSPIFPGSKSEAFF

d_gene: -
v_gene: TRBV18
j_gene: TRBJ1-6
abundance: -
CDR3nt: TGTGCCAGCTCAAGATCAGGGGACCGCTATAATTCACCCCTCCACTTT
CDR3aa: CASSRSGDRYNSPLHF

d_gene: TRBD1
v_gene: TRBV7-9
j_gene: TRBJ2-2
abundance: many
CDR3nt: TGTGCCAACGGACAGGGGAGCACCGGGGAGCTGTTTTTT
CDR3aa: CANGQGSTGELFF

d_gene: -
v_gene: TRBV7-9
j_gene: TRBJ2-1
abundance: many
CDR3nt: TGTGCCAGCAGCTTAGCGAGTAGTTACGATGAGCAGTTCTTC
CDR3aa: CASSLASSYDEQFF

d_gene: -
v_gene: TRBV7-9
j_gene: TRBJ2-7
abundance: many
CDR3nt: TGTGCCAGCAGCTTAGAGGCCTACGAGCAGTACTTC
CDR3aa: CASSLEAYEQYF

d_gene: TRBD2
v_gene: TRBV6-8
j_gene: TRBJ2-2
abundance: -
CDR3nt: TGTGCCAGCACTAGCGGGGTCAACACCGGGGAGCTGTTTTTT
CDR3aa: CASTSGVNTGELFF

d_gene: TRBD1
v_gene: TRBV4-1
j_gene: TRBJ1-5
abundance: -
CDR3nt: TGCGCCAGCAGCCCTCAACAGGGGGGGGGGCCCCAGCATTTT
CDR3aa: CASSPQQGGGPQHF